This TCR beta chain came from a study of T cell clonotyping in hematopoietic cell transplantation. Trimming removed 3 bases at V and 4 bases at J, with 15 bases between. CDR1 and CDR2 from the germline V gene are MNHEY and SVGAGI. CDR3 length: 15 residues. Study-wide findings and caveats: Recipient TCR diversity dropped after transplant; expanded clonotypes rose from day 30 to 180. Without cell sorting, CD4 versus CD8 contributions remain unresolved. Higher Inverse Simpson Index values in graft donor and pretransplant recipient predicted broader posttransplant TCR diversity. At the given depth, recipient repertoires were over 97% de novo clonotypes.

Libraries were prepared by immunoSEQ multiplex PCR; TCRdb keeps only in-frame clonotypes and omits some of them. The table records about 41,000 clones, 95% of them present only once. Comment on this clone: Its antigen is currently unknown.

This sequence was found in a man aged 25 to 40 in good health. Some clones in this sample may be carry-over from other donors' samples. This rearrangement joins TRBV6-5 to TRBJ1-2; tentative D call: TRBD1 (6 bases). Sequencing input: peripheral blood mononuclear cells. The chain's CDR3 is CASSYRLDSLYGYTF. DNA of the CDR3: TGTGCCAGCAGTTATCGCCTGGACAGCCTCTATGGCTACACCTTC.